Listed here are 21 T cell receptor beta chains from one sample, sequenced in a study of Graves' ophthalmopathy and Graves' hyperthyroidism. RNA transcripts were the source from which TCR beta CDR3 regions were amplified. Amplification began with first-round RT-PCR using HTBI primers, then second-round multiplex PCR was performed. TCRdb reprocessed the multiplex PCR reads via MiXCR and lists one record per CDR3 protein. The profile shows 350,000 to 450,000 distinct CDR3 sequences, over 20% of them singletons. Source material: peripheral blood. Every receptor here comes from a woman younger than 35 with stable Graves' hyperthyroidism.

This clonotype was detected many times. The rearrangement links TRBV7-2 to TRBJ2-7; D gene uncertain. V was pared by 4 bases and J by 0 bases, with 10 bases between. This CDR3 is 14 amino acids long. The germline V gene has CDR1 SGHTA and CDR2 FQGNSA. The CDR3 sequence is CASSSRWASYEQYF. Written as DNA, the CDR3 is TGTGCCAGCAGCTCTCGGTGGGCCTCCTACGAGCAGTACTTC.

This clonotype has a count of ten or more. The chain carries TRBV6-5 and TRBJ1-1; D gene ambiguous. There are 15 residues in the CDR3. Germline loops: CDR1 MNHEY, CDR2 SVGAGI. The V gene lost 0 bases and the J gene lost 4 bases, with 12 bases spanning the gap. CDR3 sequence (DNA): TGTGCCAGCAGTTACTCCGGGTTTTTGGGCACTGAAGCTTTCTTT. Amino acids: CASSYSGFLGTEAFF.

The chain has TRBV7-9 and TRBJ1-2; no clear D. The CDR3 runs 15 residues. From germline, CDR1 is SEHNR and CDR2 FQNEAQ (reference sequence). V was clipped by 1 base and J by 4 bases, with 13 bases between them. The CDR3 region has the DNA TGTGCCAGCAGCTTAGAAGTGGCGAGCGTCTATGGCTACACCTTC. It is translated as CASSLEVASVYGYTF.

V is TRBV18 and J is TRBJ1-2; D is unclear. Germline V gene sequence: CDR1 KGHSH, CDR2 LQKENI. V was pared by 4 bases and J by 5 bases, with 17 bases between. The CDR3 is made up of 15 amino acids. The CDR3 spells CASSRSEGEGYGYTF. The CDR3 nucleotides read TGTGCCAGCTCACGTTCGGAGGGCGAGGGTTATGGCTACACCTTC.

V is TRBV27 and J is TRBJ2-7; 8 positions agree with TRBD1. Germline-derived CDR1 and CDR2 are MNHEY and SMNVEV (reference sequence). V lost 5 bases and J lost 3; bases outside the gene matches: 6. This CDR3 has 14 residues. The CDR3, as DNA: TGTGCCAGCAGTGATCTCGGACAGGGCTACGAGCAGTACTTC. Translation gives CASSDLGQGYEQYF.

This clonotype was counted ten times or more. This chain links TRBV4-3 with TRBJ2-5, with 9 bases that match TRBD1. V gave up 1 base and J gave up 2 bases; unmatched junction bases: 2. This CDR3 comprises 15 residues. CDR1 and CDR2 from the germline V gene are LGHNA and YSLEER. Written as DNA, the CDR3 is TGCGCCAGCAGCCAAGGGACAGGGGAACAAGAGACCCAGTACTTC. Its translation is CASSQGTGEQETQYF.

This clonotype was detected many times. The chain is built from TRBV7-9 and TRBJ2-2; no firm D call. CDR1 and CDR2 (germline): SEHNR, FQNEAQ (reference sequence). The CDR3 runs 14 residues. Trimming took off 5 bases at V and 5 bases at J, with 12 bases between the two ends. Written as DNA, the CDR3 is TGTGCCAGCAGCACCGGCTCGTTTACCGGGGAGCTGTTTTTT. Protein product: CASSTGSFTGELFF.

This rearrangement joins TRBV6-2 or TRBV6-3 to TRBJ1-5, with 10 bases aligning to TRBD1. CDR1 and CDR2 from the germline V gene are MNHEY and SVGEGT. The CDR3 spans 18 residues. Unmatched junction bases numbered 8, after V lost 0 bases and J lost 3 bases. CDR3: CASSYSLRTGGANQPQHF. For the CDR3, the DNA is TGTGCCAGCAGTTACTCCTTACGGACAGGGGGGGCCAATCAGCCCCAGCATTTT.

CDR3 nucleotide sequence: TGTGCCAGCAGTTTCCACCCAGTCTACGAGCAGTACTTC. Translation: CASSFHPVYEQYF. The J gene is TRBJ2-7, the V gene TRBV27; D not resolved. Trimming shortened V by 3 bases and J by 3 bases, and 9 bases separated the two germline ends. Germline loops: CDR1 MNHEY, CDR2 SMNVEV (reference sequence). The CDR3 sequence is 13 residues long.

This clonotype was seen ten or more times. This chain joins TRBV6-4 and TRBJ1-5, with TRBD1 identical over 9 bases. Germline V gene lookup returns CDR1 MRHNA and CDR2 SNTAGT. This CDR3 is built from 18 residues. V lost 6 bases to trimming and J lost 3 bases; unmatched junction nucleotides: 15. The CDR3: CASRDRGPLLGINQPQHF. The CDR3, as DNA: TGTGCCAGCAGGGACAGGGGCCCACTTTTAGGGATCAATCAGCCCCAGCATTTT.

This clonotype appeared many times. The CDR3 DNA reads as TGTGCCAGCCGCGACCCGCTCTCTGGAAACACCATATATTTT. Its protein product is CASRDPLSGNTIYF. The chain recombines TRBV6-2 or TRBV6-3 with TRBJ1-3; D is uncertain. Germline CDR1 reads MNHEY; CDR2 reads SVGEGT. V gave up 8 bases and J gave up 0 bases, with 11 bases separating them. This CDR3 is 14 amino acids long.

This clonotype was observed many times. The chain links TRBV6-5 to TRBJ2-4; 7 nucleotides line up with TRBD1. V gave up 4 bases and J gave up 2 bases; unmatched junction bases: 11. The CDR3 runs 17 residues. Germline CDR1 MNHEY, CDR2 SVGAGI. For the CDR3, the DNA is TGTGCCAGCAGTTTCCCCCTAACAGGGGAGACCAAAAACATTCAGTACTTC. It yields the protein CASSFPLTGETKNIQYF.

The chain joins TRBV5-1 to TRBJ2-6; D is perhaps TRBD1 (6 bases). This CDR3 is 15 amino acids long. V lost 3 bases to trimming and J lost 1 base, with 8 bases between them. Germline CDR1 reads SGHRS; CDR2 reads YFSETQ. The CDR3 nucleotides are TGCGCCAGCAGCTACACAGGGTCTGGGGCCAACGTCCTGACTTTC. Its translation is CASSYTGSGANVLTF. Full variable domain (rest looked up from reference TRBV5-1 and TRBJ2-6): KAGVTQTPRYLIKTRGQQVTLSCSPISGHRSVSWYQQTPGQGLQFLFEYFSETQRNKGNFPGRFSGRQFSNSRSEMNVSTLELGDSALYLCASSYTGSGANVLTFGAGSRLTVL.

The chain links TRBV11-2 to TRBJ2-2, with 11 bases identical to TRBD2. This CDR3 spans 17 amino acids. Germline values: CDR1 SGHAT, CDR2 FQNNGV. V shed 5 bases, J shed 3 bases, and the junction held 8 bases outside the gene matches. CDR3 residues: CASSGGTSGGYTGELFF. The CDR3 nucleotides are TGTGCCAGCAGCGGGGGGACTAGCGGAGGGTACACCGGGGAGCTGTTTTTT.

Ten or more counts support this clonotype. J is TRBJ2-7 and V is TRBV6-2 or TRBV6-3; the match to TRBD1 covers 7 bases. The CDR3 contains 12 residues. Trimming took 5 bases from V and 4 from J; bases not matched to a gene: 2. The germline V gene encodes CDR1 MNHEY and CDR2 SVGEGT. The DNA for the CDR3 is TGTGCCAGCAGTCAGGGACAGTACGAGCAGTACTTC. Translated: CASSQGQYEQYF.

This clonotype occurred many times. This chain uses TRBV29-1 with TRBJ2-2; D is perhaps TRBD2 (6 bases). CDR1 and CDR2 (germline): SQVTM, ANQGSEA. V lost 4 bases, J lost 0 bases, and 15 bases lay in between. The CDR3 spans 16 residues. DNA of the CDR3: TGCAGCGTTGGAAGCCGGCGGGGCTCGAACACCGGGGAGCTGTTTTTT. Its translation is CSVGSRRGSNTGELFF.

There are many counts of this clonotype. The chain has TRBV14 and TRBJ1-2; D not resolved. In germline, CDR1 is SGHDN, CDR2 FVKESK. The length of the CDR3 is 13 residues. V dropped 1 base and J dropped 5 bases, with 8 bases sitting between them. CDR3 nucleotides: TGTGCCAGCAGCCAAGCAAGGTGGTATGGCTACACCTTC. Translation: CASSQARWYGYTF.

Details on this clonotype: One base away lies a much larger clone, so this may be a sequencing read error. The chain combines TRBV20-1 with TRBJ2-4; D is unclear. Germline V CDR1 and CDR2: DFQATT, SNEGSKA (reference sequence). This CDR3 has 17 amino acids. The V end lost 4 bases, the J end lost 1 base, and 20 bases lay between the germline ends. The CDR3 sequence is CSAIWAAVTGAKNIQYF. The DNA of the CDR3 is TGCAGTGCTATTTGGGCGGCGGTAACCGGGGCCAAAAACATTCAGTACTTC.

This clonotype was counted ten times or more. This sequence joins TRBV12-3 or TRBV12-4 and TRBJ1-2; D is ambiguous. Trimming stripped 1 base from V and 5 bases from J, with 17 bases between. The CDR3 runs to 16 residues. The CDR3 spells CASSLVALSTRYGYTF. In nucleotides, the CDR3 is TGTGCCAGCAGTTTAGTTGCATTGTCAACGCGGTATGGCTACACCTTC.

This clonotype was seen ten or more times. The chain combines TRBV7-2 with TRBJ1-1, with D unclear. V lost 5 bases and J 0 bases, leaving 7 bases between the germline ends. Germline V gene data show CDR1 as SGHTA and CDR2 as FQGNSA. The CDR3 has 13 amino acids. The CDR3, as DNA: TGTGCCAGCAGCCCCATGATGAACACTGAAGCTTTCTTT. Residues: CASSPMMNTEAFF.

The chain links TRBV12-3 or TRBV12-4 to TRBJ2-5, with D perhaps TRBD2 (5 bases). Trimming removed 5 bases from V and 1 base from J, with 14 bases in between. CDR3 length: 15 residues. DNA for the CDR3: TGTGCCAGCAGTAAGAAACGGGGAACCCAAGAGACCCAGTACTTC. Protein sequence: CASSKKRGTQETQYF.